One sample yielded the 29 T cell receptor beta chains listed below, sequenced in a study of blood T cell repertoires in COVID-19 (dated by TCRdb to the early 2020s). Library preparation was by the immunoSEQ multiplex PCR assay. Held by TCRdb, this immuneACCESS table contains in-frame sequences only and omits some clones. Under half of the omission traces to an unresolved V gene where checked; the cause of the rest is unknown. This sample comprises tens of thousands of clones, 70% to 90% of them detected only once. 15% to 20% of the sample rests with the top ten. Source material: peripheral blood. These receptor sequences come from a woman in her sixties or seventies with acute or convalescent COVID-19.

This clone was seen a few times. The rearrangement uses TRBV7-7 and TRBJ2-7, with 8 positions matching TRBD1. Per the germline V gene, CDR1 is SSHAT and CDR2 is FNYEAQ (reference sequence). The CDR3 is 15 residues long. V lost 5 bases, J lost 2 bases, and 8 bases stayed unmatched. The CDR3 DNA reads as TGTGCCAGCAGCCGAATGACAGGGGAAACCTACGAGCAGTACTTC. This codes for CASSRMTGETYEQYF.

The CDR3: CASSEWGGDEQFF. CDR3 DNA sequence: TGTGCCAGCAGTGAATGGGGGGGTGATGAGCAGTTCTTC. The chain links TRBV6-1 to TRBJ2-1; 7 nucleotides line up with TRBD2. The germline CDR1 and CDR2 sequences are MNHNS and SASEGT. The CDR3 spans 13 residues. V dropped 2 bases and J dropped 8; count of bases not matched to a gene: 3.

This CDR3 reads CATSDPSGGAAETQYF. The CDR3 nucleotides read TGTGCCACCAGTGATCCTAGCGGGGGGGCCGCTGAGACCCAGTACTTC. This rearrangement joins TRBV24-1 to TRBJ2-5, with 12 bases lining up with TRBD2. The CDR3 is 16 residues long. V gave up 3 bases and J gave up 5 bases; unmatched junction bases: 6. Germline CDR1 KGHDR, CDR2 SFDVKD.

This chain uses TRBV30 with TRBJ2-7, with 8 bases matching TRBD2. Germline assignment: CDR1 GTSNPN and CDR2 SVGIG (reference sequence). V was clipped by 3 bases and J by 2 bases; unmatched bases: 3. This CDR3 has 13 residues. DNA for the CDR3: TGTGCCTGGAGGTCGGGGGGGCCCTACGAGCAGTACTTC. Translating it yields CAWRSGGPYEQYF.

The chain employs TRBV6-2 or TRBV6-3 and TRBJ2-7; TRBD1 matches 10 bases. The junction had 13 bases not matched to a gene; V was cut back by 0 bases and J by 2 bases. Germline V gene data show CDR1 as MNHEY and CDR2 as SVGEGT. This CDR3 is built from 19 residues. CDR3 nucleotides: TGTGCCAGCAGTTACTCGACGGAAGACAGGGGGCTGGACCCCTACGAGCAGTACTTC. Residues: CASSYSTEDRGLDPYEQYF.

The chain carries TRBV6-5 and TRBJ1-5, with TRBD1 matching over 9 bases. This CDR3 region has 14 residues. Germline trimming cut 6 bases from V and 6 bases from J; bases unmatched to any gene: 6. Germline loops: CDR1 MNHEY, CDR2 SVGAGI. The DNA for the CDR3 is TGTGCCAGCAGGAGAACGGGACAGGGTCAGCCCCAGCATTTT. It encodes CASRRTGQGQPQHF.

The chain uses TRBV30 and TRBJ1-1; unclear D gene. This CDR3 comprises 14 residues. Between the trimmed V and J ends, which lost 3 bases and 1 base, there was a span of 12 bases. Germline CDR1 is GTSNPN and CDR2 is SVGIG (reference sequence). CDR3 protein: CAWRGAFQNTEAFF. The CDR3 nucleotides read TGTGCCTGGAGGGGCGCCTTTCAGAACACTGAAGCTTTCTTT.

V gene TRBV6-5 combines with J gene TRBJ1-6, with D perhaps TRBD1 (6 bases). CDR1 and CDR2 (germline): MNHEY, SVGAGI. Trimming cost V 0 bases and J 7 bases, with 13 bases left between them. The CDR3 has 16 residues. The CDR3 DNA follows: TGTGCCAGCAGTTACTCGAACCAGGGGAAGAATTCACCCCTCCACTTT. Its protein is CASSYSNQGKNSPLHF.

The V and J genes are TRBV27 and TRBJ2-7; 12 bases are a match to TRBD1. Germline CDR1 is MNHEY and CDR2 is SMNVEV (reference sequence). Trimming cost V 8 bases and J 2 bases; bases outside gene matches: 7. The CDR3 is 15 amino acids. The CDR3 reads CASRTGTGGAYEQYF. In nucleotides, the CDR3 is TGTGCCAGCCGCACCGGGACAGGGGGCGCCTACGAGCAGTACTTC.

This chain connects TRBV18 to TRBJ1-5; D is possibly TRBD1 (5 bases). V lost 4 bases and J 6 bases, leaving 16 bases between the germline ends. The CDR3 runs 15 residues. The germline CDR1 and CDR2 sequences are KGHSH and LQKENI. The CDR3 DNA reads TGTGCCAGCTCACTCACAGGCCAAAAAGGTCAGCCCCAGCATTTT. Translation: CASSLTGQKGQPQHF.

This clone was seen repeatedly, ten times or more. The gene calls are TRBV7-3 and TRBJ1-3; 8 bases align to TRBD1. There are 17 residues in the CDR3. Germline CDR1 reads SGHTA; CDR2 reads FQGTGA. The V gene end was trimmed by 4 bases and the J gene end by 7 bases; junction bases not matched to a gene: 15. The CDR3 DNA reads TGTGCCAGCAGCTACCGGGACAGGTTCCTTTACCGCAACACCATATATTTT. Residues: CASSYRDRFLYRNTIYF.

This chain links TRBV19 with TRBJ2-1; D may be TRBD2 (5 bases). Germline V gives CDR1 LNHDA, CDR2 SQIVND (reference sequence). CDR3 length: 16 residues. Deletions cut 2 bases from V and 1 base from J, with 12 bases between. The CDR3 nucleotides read TGTGCCAGTAGTATAAACGGGGTATGGTCCTACAATGAGCAGTTCTTC. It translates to CASSINGVWSYNEQFF. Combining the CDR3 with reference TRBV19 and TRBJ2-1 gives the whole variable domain DGGITQSPKYLFRKEGQNVTLSCEQNLNHDAMYWYRQDPGQGLRLIYYSQIVNDFQKGDIAEGYSVSREKKESFPLTVTSAQKNPTAFYLCASSINGVWSYNEQFFGPGTRLTVL.

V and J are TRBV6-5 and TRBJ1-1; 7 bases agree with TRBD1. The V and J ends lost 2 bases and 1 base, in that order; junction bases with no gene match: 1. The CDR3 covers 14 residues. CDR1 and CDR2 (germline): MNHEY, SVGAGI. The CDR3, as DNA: TGTGCCAGCAGTTACCAGGGGGAGAACACTGAAGCTTTCTTT. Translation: CASSYQGENTEAFF.

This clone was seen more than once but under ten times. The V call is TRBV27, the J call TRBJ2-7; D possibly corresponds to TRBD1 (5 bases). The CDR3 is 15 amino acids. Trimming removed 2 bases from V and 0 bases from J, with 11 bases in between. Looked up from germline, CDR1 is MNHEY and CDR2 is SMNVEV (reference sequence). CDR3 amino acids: CASSLGHMNSYEQYV. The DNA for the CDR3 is TGTGCCAGCAGTTTAGGACATATGAACTCCTACGAGCAGTACGTC.

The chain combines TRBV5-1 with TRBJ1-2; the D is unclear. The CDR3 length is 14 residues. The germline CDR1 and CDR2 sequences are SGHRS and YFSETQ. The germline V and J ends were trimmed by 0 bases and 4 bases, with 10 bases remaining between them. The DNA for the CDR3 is TGCGCCAGCAGCTTGGTCAGGATGAGCTATGGCTACACCTTC. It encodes CASSLVRMSYGYTF. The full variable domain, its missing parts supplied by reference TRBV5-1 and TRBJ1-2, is KAGVTQTPRYLIKTRGQQVTLSCSPISGHRSVSWYQQTPGQGLQFLFEYFSETQRNKGNFPGRFSGRQFSNSRSEMNVSTLELGDSALYLCASSLVRMSYGYTFGSGTRLTVV.

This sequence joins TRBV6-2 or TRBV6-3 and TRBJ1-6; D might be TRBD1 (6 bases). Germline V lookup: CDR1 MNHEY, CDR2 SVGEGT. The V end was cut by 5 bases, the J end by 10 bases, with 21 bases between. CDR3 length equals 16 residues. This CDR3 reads CASSRAGTSSGSPLHF. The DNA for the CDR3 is TGTGCCAGCAGTCGCGCCGGGACAAGCTCAGGCTCACCCCTCCACTTT.

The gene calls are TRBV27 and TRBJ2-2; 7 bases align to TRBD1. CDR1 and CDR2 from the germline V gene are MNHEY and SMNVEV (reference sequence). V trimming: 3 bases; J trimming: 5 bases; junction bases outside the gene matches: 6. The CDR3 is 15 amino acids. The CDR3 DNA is TGTGCCAGCAGTTTGACAGGGAGCTTGACCGGGGAGCTGTTTTTT. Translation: CASSLTGSLTGELFF.

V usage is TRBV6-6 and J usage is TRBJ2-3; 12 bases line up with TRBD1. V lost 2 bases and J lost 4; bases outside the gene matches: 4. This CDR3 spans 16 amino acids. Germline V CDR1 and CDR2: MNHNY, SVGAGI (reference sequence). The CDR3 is CASSYGTGGTPDTQYF. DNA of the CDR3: TGTGCCAGCAGTTACGGGACAGGGGGCACTCCAGATACGCAGTATTTT.

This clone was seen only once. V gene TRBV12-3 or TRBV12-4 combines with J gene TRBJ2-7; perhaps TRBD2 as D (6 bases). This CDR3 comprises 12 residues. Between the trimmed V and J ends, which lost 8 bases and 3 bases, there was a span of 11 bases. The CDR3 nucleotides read TGTGCCAGCGCCCGGGGGAACTACGAGCAGTACTTC. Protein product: CASARGNYEQYF.

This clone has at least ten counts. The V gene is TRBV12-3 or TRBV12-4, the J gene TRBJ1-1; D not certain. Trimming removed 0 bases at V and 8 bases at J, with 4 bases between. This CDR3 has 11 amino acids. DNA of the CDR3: TGTGCCAGCAGTTTAGCGAGGGAAGCTTTCTTT. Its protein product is CASSLAREAFF.

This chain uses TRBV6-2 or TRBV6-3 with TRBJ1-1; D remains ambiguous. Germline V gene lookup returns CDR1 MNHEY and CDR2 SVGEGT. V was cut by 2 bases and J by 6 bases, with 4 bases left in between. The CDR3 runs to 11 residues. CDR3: CASSYPSEAFF. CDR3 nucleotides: TGTGCCAGCAGTTACCCCTCTGAAGCTTTCTTT.

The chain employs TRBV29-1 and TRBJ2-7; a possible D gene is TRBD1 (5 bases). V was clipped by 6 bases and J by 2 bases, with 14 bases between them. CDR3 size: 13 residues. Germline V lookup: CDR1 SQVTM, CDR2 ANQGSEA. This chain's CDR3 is CSVGRTAPYEQYF. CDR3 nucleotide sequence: TGCAGCGTGGGGCGGACGGCTCCCTACGAGCAGTACTTC.

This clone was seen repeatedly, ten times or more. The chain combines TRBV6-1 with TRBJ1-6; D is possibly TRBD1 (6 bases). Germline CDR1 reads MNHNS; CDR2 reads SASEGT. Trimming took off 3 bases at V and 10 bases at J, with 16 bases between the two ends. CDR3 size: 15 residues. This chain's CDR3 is CASSDAGGGESPLHF. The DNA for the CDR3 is TGTGCCAGCAGTGACGCGGGGGGCGGGGAGTCACCCCTCCACTTT.

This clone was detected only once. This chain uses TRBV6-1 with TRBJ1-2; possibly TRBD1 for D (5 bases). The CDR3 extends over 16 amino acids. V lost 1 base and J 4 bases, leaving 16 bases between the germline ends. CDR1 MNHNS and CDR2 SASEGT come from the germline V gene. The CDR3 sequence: CASSEGGQGNVYGYTF. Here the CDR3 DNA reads TGTGCCAGCAGTGAAGGTGGGCAGGGTAACGTCTATGGCTACACCTTC.

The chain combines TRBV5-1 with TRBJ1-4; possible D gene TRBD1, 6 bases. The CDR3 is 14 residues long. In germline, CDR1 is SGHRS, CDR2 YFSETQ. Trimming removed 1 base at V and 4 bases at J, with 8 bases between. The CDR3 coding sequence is TGCGCCAGCAGCTTGTTAGGGGGTAATGAAAAACTGTTTTTT. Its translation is CASSLLGGNEKLFF. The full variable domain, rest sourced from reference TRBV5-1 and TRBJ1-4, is KAGVTQTPRYLIKTRGQQVTLSCSPISGHRSVSWYQQTPGQGLQFLFEYFSETQRNKGNFPGRFSGRQFSNSRSEMNVSTLELGDSALYLCASSLLGGNEKLFFGSGTQLSVL.

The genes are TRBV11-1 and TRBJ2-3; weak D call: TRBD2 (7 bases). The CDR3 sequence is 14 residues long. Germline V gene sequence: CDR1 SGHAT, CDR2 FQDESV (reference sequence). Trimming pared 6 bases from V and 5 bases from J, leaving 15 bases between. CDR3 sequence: CASRRGGAIDTQYF. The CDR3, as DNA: TGTGCCAGCAGGAGGGGGGGGGCTATAGATACGCAGTATTTT.

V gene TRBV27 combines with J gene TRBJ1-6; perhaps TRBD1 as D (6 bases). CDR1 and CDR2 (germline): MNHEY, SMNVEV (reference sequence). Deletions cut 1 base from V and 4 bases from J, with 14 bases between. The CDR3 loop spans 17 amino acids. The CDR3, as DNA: TGTGCCAGCAGTTTATATGGGGGCGCGGAATATAATTCACCCCTCCACTTT. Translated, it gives CASSLYGGAEYNSPLHF.

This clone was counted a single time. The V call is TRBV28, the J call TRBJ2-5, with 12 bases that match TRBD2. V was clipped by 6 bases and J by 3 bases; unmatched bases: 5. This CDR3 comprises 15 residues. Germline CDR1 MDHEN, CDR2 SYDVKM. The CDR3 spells CASSQRTSGEETQYF. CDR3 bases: TGTGCCAGCAGCCAGAGGACTAGCGGGGAAGAGACCCAGTACTTC.

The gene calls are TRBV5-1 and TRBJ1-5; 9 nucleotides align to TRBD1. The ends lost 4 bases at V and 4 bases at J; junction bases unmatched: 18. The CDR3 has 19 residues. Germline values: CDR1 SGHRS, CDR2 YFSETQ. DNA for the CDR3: TGCGCCAGCAGCCCCCCGCGTGGGACAGGGTCAGGTGGGAATCAGCCCCAGCATTTT. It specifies CASSPPRGTGSGGNQPQHF.